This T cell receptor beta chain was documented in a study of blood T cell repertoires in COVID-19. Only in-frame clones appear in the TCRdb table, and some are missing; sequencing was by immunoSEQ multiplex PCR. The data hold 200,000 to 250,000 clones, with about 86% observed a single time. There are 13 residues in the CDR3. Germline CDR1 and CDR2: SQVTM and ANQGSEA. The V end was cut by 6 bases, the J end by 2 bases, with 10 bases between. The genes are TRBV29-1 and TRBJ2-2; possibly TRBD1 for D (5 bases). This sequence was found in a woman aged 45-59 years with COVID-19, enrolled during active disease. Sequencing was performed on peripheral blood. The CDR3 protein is CSVRQGNTGELFF. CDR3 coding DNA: TGCAGCGTCCGGCAGGGAAACACCGGGGAGCTGTTTTTT.